Below are 21 T cell receptor beta chains sequenced from a single sample in a study of T cell changes during pregnancy in multiple sclerosis. Sequenced by immunoSEQ multiplex PCR; TCRdb stores in-frame clones only, minus some. In the table there are roughly 16,000 clones, approximately 88% of which are singletons. The sample consisted of CD8+ T cells from peripheral blood mononuclear cells, taken after pregnancy. Every receptor here comes from a female donor in good health, enrolled as a control in a pregnancy study.

The J gene is TRBJ1-2, the V gene TRBV5-8; 7 bases map to TRBD1. V was pared by 4 bases and J by 8 bases, with 11 bases of the junction left unmatched. Germline loops: CDR1 SGHTS, CDR2 YDEGEE. The CDR3 contains 14 residues. CDR3 sequence reads: CASSEYETGWGYTF. In DNA, the CDR3 is TGTGCCAGCAGCGAATATGAGACAGGGTGGGGCTACACCTTC.

The CDR3, as DNA: TGTGCCAGCAGCTTAGCGCAAGGGCTAGCGGGAAGGGCAGATACGCAGTATTTT. As protein: CASSLAQGLAGRADTQYF. The rearrangement joins TRBV7-2 to TRBJ2-3, with 9 bases lining up with TRBD2. The germline V gene has CDR1 SGHTA and CDR2 FQGNSA. The CDR3 extends over 18 amino acids. The ends lost 0 bases at V and 4 bases at J; junction bases unmatched: 11.

The chain links TRBV27 to TRBJ2-7; possible D gene TRBD2, 7 bases. Between the trimmed V and J ends, which lost 5 bases and 1 base, there was a span of 12 bases. Per the germline V gene, CDR1 is MNHEY and CDR2 is SMNVEV (reference sequence). The CDR3 is 14 residues long. CDR3 DNA: TGTGCCAGCAGTCTCGCGGGGGCATCCTACGAGCAGTACTTC. This gives the protein CASSLAGASYEQYF.

The rearrangement uses TRBV28 and TRBJ2-7; possibly TRBD1 for D (6 bases). The CDR3 loop spans 14 amino acids. V was clipped by 6 bases and J by 5 bases, with 17 bases between them. The V gene's germline CDR1 is MDHEN and CDR2 SYDVKM. Here the CDR3 DNA reads TGTGCCAGCAGCTTACCCCACAGGGACCACGAGCAGTACTTC. Encoded protein: CASSLPHRDHEQYF.

The rearrangement uses TRBV9 and TRBJ2-7; D might be TRBD1 (5 bases). The CDR3 contains 14 residues. Germline assignment: CDR1 SGDLS and CDR2 YYNGEE. Deletions cut 0 bases from V and 1 base from J, with 8 bases between. Here the CDR3 reads CASSVEQGSYEQYF. CDR3 nucleotides: TGTGCCAGCAGCGTAGAGCAGGGATCCTACGAGCAGTACTTC.

The V gene is TRBV4-2, the J gene TRBJ2-7; 8 bases match TRBD1. With 0 bases clipped from V and 3 bases from J, the junction kept 4 bases outside the gene matches. Germline V gene lookup returns CDR1 LGHNA and CDR2 YNFKEQ. This CDR3 spans 15 amino acids. This chain's CDR3 is CASSQETGVVYEQYF. CDR3 DNA sequence: TGTGCCAGCAGCCAAGAGACAGGGGTAGTCTACGAGCAGTACTTC.

The chain employs TRBV7-9 and TRBJ2-3; 10 positions match TRBD2. The J segment lost 2 bases and the V segment lost 5 bases, leaving 10 bases of the junction unmatched. The germline V gene has CDR1 SEHNR and CDR2 FQNEAQ (reference sequence). The CDR3 sequence is 17 residues long. CDR3 nucleotides: TGTGCCAGCAGCCCTCGGGTAGCGGGAGGACCCACAGATACGCAGTATTTT. This sequence encodes CASSPRVAGGPTDTQYF.

This chain connects TRBV7-2 to TRBJ2-7; D is perhaps TRBD2 (5 bases). V was shortened by 6 bases and J by 3 bases, with 18 bases between the two germline ends. Germline CDR1 SGHTA, CDR2 FQGNSA. The CDR3 length is 15 residues. The DNA for the CDR3 is TGTGCCAGCAGTCTCACGGGTCTTGGGAGCTACGAGCAGTACTTC. Translation: CASSLTGLGSYEQYF.

J is TRBJ2-7 and V is TRBV5-1; D not resolved. The CDR3 runs to 13 residues. CDR1 is SGHRS, CDR2 YFSETQ, per germline. Deletions cut 0 bases from V and 6 bases from J, with 10 bases between. The CDR3 sequence: CASSLVGGTEQYF. The CDR3 region has the DNA TGCGCCAGCAGCTTGGTTGGCGGAACCGAGCAGTACTTC.

The chain uses TRBV9 and TRBJ1-4; a possible D gene is TRBD1 (5 bases). CDR1 and CDR2 from the germline V gene are SGDLS and YYNGEE. Trimming stripped 0 bases from V and 4 bases from J, with 16 bases between. There are 17 residues in the CDR3. The CDR3 sequence: CASSVGARRDGNEKLFF. In DNA form, the CDR3 reads TGTGCCAGCAGCGTAGGGGCCCGGCGGGACGGTAATGAAAAACTGTTTTTT.

The chain uses TRBV6-5 and TRBJ1-1; a possible D gene is TRBD1 (5 bases). The CDR3 covers 12 residues. Deletions cut 6 bases from V and 8 bases from J, with 13 bases between. Looked up from germline, CDR1 is MNHEY and CDR2 is SVGAGI. Written as DNA, the CDR3 is TGTGCCAGCAGCCTGGACATATCGGAAGCTTTCTTT. Its protein product is CASSLDISEAFF.

The chain links TRBV6-4 to TRBJ2-1; 11 nucleotides align to TRBD2. The CDR3 is 15 residues long. The V gene end was trimmed by 0 bases and the J gene end by 7 bases; junction bases not matched to a gene: 2. Germline V lookup: CDR1 MRHNA, CDR2 SNTAGT. The CDR3 loop is CASSDSSGGANEQFF. The CDR3 region has the DNA TGTGCCAGCAGTGACTCTAGCGGGGGGGCAAATGAGCAGTTCTTC.

V and J are TRBV9 and TRBJ2-1; the match to TRBD1 covers 8 bases. V lost 3 bases, J lost 1 base, and 3 bases stayed unmatched. The germline V gene encodes CDR1 SGDLS and CDR2 YYNGEE. CDR3 length: 15 residues. The DNA for the CDR3 is TGTGCCAGCAGCGCGACAGGGGTGTCCTACAATGAGCAGTTCTTC. Its translation: CASSATGVSYNEQFF.

The CDR3, as DNA: TGTGCCAGCAGCTCTAACACTGAAGCTTTCTTT. As protein: CASSSNTEAFF. The rearrangement links TRBV7-6 to TRBJ1-1; D uncertain. The length of the CDR3 is 11 residues. The V and J ends lost 4 bases and 2 bases respectively, with 2 bases between them. CDR1 is SGHVS and CDR2 is FNYEAQ in the germline V gene.

V usage is TRBV9 and J usage is TRBJ1-5, with D uncertain. Trimming stripped 3 bases from V and 7 bases from J, with 11 bases between. CDR1 and CDR2 from the germline V gene are SGDLS and YYNGEE. The CDR3 loop spans 13 amino acids. DNA of the CDR3: TGTGCCAGCAGCGCTCTCTCGGGGCAGCCCCAGCATTTT. As protein: CASSALSGQPQHF.

The V gene is TRBV15, the J gene TRBJ2-3, with 8 bases fitting TRBD1. V gave up 4 bases and J gave up 4 bases; unmatched junction bases: 10. The CDR3 has 16 residues. Germline V gives CDR1 LNHNV, CDR2 YYDKDF (reference sequence). In DNA, the CDR3 is TGTGCCACCAGCATTGGACAGGGAAGAAGCGCAGATACGCAGTATTTT. Amino acids: CATSIGQGRSADTQYF.

V usage is TRBV5-6 and J usage is TRBJ2-5; D is unresolved. The J call may be wrong; the DNA end is better matched by TRBJ2-7. The CDR3 runs to 11 residues. The germline V gene encodes CDR1 SGHDT and CDR2 YYEEEE. The CDR3 DNA is TGTGCCAGCAGCTCCTCCTACGAGCAGTACTTC. Translating gives CASSSSYEQYF.

The chain links TRBV6-1 to TRBJ2-5, with TRBD2 identical over 7 bases. Looked up from germline, CDR1 is MNHNS and CDR2 is SASEGT. Germline trimming cut 0 bases from V and 1 base from J; bases unmatched to any gene: 2. The CDR3 consists of 15 residues. Here the CDR3 DNA reads TGTGCCAGCAGTGAAGCAAGCGGGACCCAAGAGACCCAGTACTTC. Amino acids: CASSEASGTQETQYF.

The chain uses TRBV6-1 and TRBJ1-1; a possible D gene is TRBD1 (5 bases). Looked up from germline, CDR1 is MNHNS and CDR2 is SASEGT. V was pared by 7 bases and J by 1 base, with 13 bases between. There are 14 residues in the CDR3. Here the CDR3 DNA reads TGTGCCAGCACCTGGACAAGAGAGAACACTGAAGCTTTCTTT. Its protein product is CASTWTRENTEAFF.

The chain couples TRBV5-1 to TRBJ2-1; TRBD2 might be the D (5 bases). CDR3 length equals 12 residues. Per the germline V gene, CDR1 is SGHRS and CDR2 is YFSETQ. Trimming stripped 4 bases from V and 10 bases from J, with 12 bases between. The CDR3 region has the DNA TGCGCCAGCAGCGCGGGCCCCTCGGAGCAGTTCTTC. This encodes CASSAGPSEQFF.

This chain joins TRBV5-6 and TRBJ2-7; possibly TRBD1 for D (6 bases). Trimming stripped 7 bases from V and 2 bases from J, with 13 bases between. The CDR3 is made up of 13 amino acids. Germline V lookup: CDR1 SGHDT, CDR2 YYEEEE. The CDR3 DNA is TGTGCCAGCCAAAGACAGGAAACCTACGAGCAGTACTTC. It codes for CASQRQETYEQYF.